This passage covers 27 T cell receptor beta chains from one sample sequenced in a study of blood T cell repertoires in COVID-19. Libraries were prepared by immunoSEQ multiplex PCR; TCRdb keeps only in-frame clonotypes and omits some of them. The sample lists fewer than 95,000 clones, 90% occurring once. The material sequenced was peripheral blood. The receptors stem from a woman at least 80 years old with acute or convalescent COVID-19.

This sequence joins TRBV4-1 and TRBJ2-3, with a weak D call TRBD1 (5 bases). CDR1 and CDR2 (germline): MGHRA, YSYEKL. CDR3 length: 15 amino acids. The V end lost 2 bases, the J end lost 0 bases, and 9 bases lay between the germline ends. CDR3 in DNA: TGCGCCAGCAGCCAATTGTCAGGGAGCACAGATACGCAGTATTTT. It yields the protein CASSQLSGSTDTQYF.

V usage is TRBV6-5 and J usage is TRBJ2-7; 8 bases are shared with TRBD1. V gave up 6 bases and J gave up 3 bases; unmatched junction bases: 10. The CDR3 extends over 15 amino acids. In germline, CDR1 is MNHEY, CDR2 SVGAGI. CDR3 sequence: CASSETPGQVYEQYF. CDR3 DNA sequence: TGTGCCAGCAGCGAGACCCCGGGACAGGTCTACGAGCAGTACTTC.

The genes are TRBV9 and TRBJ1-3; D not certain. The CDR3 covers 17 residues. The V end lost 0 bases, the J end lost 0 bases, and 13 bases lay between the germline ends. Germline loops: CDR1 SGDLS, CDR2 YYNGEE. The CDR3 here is CASSVGAGNPSGNTIYF. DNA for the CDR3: TGTGCCAGCAGCGTAGGGGCAGGCAACCCCTCTGGAAACACCATATATTTT. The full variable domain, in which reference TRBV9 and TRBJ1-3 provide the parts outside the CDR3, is DSGVTQTPKHLITATGQRVTLRCSPRSGDLSVYWYQQSLDQGLQFLIQYYNGEERAKGNILERFSAQQFPDLHSELNLSSLELGDSALYFCASSVGAGNPSGNTIYFGEGSWLTVV.

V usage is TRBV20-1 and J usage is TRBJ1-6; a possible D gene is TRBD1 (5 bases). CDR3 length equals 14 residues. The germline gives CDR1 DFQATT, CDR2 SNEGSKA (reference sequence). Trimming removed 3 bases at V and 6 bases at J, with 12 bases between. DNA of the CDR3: TGCAGTGCTAGTGACAGAACTATTAATTCACCCCTCCACTTT. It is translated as CSASDRTINSPLHF.

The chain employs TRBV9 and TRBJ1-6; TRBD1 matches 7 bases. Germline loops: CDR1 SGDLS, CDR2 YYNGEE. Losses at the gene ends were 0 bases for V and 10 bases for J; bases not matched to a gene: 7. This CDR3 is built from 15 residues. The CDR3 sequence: CASSVGQGVRSPLHF. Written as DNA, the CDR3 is TGTGCCAGCAGCGTAGGACAGGGAGTACGGTCACCCCTCCACTTT.

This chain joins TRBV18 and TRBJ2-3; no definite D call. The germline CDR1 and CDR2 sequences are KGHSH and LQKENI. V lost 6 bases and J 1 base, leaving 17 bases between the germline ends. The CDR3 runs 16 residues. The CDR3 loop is CASSPKYGGGTDTQYF. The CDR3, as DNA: TGTGCCAGCTCCCCGAAATACGGTGGTGGCACAGATACGCAGTATTTT.

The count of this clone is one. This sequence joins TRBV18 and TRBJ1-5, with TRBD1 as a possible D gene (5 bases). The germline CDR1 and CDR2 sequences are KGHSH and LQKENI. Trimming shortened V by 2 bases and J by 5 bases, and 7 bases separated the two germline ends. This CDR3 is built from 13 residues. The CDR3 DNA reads TGTGCCAGCTCACCAAGGGGCGATCAGCCCCAGCATTTT. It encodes CASSPRGDQPQHF.

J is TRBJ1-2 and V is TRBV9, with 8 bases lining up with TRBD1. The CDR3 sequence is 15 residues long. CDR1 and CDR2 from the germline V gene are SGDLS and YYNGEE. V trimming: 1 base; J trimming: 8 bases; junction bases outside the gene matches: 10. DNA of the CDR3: TGTGCCAGCAGCGTATCCCCCGACAGGGGAGGGGGCTACACCTTC. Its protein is CASSVSPDRGGGYTF.

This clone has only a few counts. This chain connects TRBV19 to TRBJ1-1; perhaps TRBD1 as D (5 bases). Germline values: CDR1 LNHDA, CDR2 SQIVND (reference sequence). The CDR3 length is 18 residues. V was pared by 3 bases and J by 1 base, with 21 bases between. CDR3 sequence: CASSMIRDWTGRNTEAFF. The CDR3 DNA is TGTGCCAGTAGTATGATTAGGGACTGGACCGGTAGGAACACTGAAGCTTTCTTT.

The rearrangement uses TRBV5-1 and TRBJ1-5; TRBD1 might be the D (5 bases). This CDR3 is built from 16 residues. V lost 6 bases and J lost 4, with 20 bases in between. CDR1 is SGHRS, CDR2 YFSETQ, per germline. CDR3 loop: CASTLRQPKTNQPQHF. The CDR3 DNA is TGCGCCAGCACCTTAAGACAGCCCAAAACAAATCAGCCCCAGCATTTT.

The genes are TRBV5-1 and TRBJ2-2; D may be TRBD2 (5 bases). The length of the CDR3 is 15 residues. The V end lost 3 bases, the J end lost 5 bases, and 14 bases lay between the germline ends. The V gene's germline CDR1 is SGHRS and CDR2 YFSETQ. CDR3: CASSYLSGYTGELFF. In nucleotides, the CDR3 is TGCGCCAGCAGCTATCTATCGGGGTATACCGGGGAGCTGTTTTTT.

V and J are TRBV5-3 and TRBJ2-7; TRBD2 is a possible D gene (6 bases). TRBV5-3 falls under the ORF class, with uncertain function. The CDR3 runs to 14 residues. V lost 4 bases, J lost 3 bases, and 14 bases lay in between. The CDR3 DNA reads TGTGCCAGAAGCCATAGCGGACCGAACTACGAGCAGTACTTC. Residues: CARSHSGPNYEQYF.

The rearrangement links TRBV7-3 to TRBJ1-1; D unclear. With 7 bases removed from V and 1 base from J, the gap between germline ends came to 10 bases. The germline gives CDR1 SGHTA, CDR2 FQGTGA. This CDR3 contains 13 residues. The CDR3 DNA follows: TGTGCCAGCAAGGTAGCAGCGAACACTGAAGCTTTCTTT. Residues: CASKVAANTEAFF.

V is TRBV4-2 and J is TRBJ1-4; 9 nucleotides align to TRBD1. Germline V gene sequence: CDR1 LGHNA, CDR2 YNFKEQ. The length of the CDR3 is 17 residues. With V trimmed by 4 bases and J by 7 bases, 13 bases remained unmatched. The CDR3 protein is CASSRGNTGGLGEKLFF. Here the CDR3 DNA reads TGTGCCAGCAGCCGGGGGAACACAGGGGGCTTGGGTGAAAAACTGTTTTTT.

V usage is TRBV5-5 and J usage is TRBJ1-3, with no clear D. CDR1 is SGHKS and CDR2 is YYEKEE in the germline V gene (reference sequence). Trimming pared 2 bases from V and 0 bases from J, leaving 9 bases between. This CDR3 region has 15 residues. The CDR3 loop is CASSFQASSGNTIYF. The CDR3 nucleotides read TGTGCCAGCAGCTTCCAGGCCTCCTCTGGAAACACCATATATTTT. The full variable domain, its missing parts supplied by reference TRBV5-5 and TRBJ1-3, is DAGVTQSPTHLIKTRGQQVTLRCSPISGHKSVSWYQQVLGQGPQFIFQYYEKEERGRGNFPDRFSARQFPNYSSELNVNALLLGDSALYLCASSFQASSGNTIYFGEGSWLTVV.

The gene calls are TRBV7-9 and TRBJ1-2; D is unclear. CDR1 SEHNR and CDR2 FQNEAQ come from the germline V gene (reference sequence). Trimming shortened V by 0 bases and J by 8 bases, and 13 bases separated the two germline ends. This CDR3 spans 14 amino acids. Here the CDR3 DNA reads TGTGCCAGCAGCTTAGCCGGGGATGACGGCGGCTACACCTTC. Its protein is CASSLAGDDGGYTF.

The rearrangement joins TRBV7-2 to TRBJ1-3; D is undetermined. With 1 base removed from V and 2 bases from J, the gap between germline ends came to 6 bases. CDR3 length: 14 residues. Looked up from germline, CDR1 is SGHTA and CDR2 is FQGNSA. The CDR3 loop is CASSLGQTGNTIYF. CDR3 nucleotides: TGTGCCAGCAGCTTAGGACAAACTGGAAACACCATATATTTT.

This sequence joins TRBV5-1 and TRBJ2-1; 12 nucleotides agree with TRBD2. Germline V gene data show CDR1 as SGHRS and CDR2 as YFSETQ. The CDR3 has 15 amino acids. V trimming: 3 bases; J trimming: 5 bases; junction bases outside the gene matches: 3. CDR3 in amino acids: CASSSGLAGHNEQFF. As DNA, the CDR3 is TGCGCCAGCAGCTCGGGACTAGCGGGCCACAATGAGCAGTTCTTC.

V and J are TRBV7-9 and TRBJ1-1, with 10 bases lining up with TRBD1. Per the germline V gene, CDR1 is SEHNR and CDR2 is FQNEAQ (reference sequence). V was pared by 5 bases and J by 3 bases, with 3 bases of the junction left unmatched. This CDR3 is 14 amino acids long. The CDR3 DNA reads TGTGCCAGCAGCCCGGGACAGGGGCACACTGAAGCTTTCTTT. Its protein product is CASSPGQGHTEAFF.

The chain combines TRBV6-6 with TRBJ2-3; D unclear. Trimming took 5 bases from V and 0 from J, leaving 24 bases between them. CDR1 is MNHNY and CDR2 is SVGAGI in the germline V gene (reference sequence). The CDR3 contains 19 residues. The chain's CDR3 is CASSRQKLSPPISTDTQYF. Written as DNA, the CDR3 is TGTGCCAGCAGTCGCCAAAAGCTCTCTCCCCCAATAAGCACAGATACGCAGTATTTT.

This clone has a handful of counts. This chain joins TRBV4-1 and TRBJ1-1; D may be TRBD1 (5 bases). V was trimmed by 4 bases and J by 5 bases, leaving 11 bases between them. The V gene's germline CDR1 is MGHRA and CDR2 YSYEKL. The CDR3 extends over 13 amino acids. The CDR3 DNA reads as TGCGCCAGCAGCCTGGAGGGGTGGACTGAAGCTTTCTTT. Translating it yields CASSLEGWTEAFF.

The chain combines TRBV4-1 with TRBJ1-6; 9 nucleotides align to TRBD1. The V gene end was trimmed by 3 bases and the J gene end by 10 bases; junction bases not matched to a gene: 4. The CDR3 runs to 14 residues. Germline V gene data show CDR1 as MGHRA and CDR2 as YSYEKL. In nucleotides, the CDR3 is TGCGCCAGCAGCCAGAAGGACAGGGGATCACCCCTCCACTTT. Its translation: CASSQKDRGSPLHF.

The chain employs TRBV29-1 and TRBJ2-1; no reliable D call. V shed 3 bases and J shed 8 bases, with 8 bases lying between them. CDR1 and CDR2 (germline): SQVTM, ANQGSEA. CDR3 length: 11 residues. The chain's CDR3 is CSVDFVDEQFF. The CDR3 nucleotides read TGCAGCGTTGATTTCGTAGATGAGCAGTTCTTC.

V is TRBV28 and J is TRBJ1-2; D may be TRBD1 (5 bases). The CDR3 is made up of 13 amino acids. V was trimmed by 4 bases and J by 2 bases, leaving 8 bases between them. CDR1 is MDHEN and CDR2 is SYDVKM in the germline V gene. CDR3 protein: CASSSPGNYGYTF. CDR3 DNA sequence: TGTGCCAGCAGTTCCCCAGGGAACTATGGCTACACCTTC.

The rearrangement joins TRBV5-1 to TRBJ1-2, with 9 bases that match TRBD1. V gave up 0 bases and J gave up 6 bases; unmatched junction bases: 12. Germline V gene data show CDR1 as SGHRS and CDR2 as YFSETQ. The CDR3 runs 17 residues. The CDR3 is CASSLDPAGQGENGYTF. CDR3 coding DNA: TGCGCCAGCAGCTTGGACCCCGCGGGACAGGGAGAAAATGGCTACACCTTC.

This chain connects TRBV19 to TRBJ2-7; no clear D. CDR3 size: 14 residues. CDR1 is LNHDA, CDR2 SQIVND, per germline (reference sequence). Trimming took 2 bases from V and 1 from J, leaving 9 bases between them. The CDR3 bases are TGTGCCAGTAGTATAAATGTCAGGTCCTACGAGCAGTACTTC. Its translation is CASSINVRSYEQYF.

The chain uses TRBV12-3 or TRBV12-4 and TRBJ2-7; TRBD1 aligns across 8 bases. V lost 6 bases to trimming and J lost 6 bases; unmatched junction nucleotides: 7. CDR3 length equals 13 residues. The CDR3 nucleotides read TGTGCCAGCAGCTACAGAGACAGGGGCGAGCAGTACTTC. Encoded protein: CASSYRDRGEQYF.